This T cell receptor beta chain was recovered during a study of shared T cell receptors in the human thymus. Libraries were prepared by immunoSEQ multiplex PCR; TCRdb keeps only in-frame clonotypes and omits some of them. The sample contains more than 550,000 clones, around 85% of which appear only once. This clone occurred once. CDR3 length: 15 amino acids. Per the germline V gene, CDR1 is SEHNR and CDR2 is FQNEAQ (reference sequence). V lost 5 bases and J 8 bases, leaving 21 bases between the germline ends. These sequences were also reported in another study, on human thymus T cells. From that second work: Thymic samples were excised during corrective heart operations.

The V call is TRBV7-9, the J call TRBJ1-2; maybe TRBD1 (6 bases). This receptor was identified in a girl in the first two years of life with a congenital heart defect. The sample comprised thymocytes. The CDR3 bases are TGTGCCAGCAGCCAATACGAGACAGGCCTTAGGGGCTACACCTTC. It encodes CASSQYETGLRGYTF.